Shown below are 24 T cell receptor beta chains from a single sample sequenced in a study of blood T cells in healthy people across ages. A second PCR of 7 to 11 cycles used a sample-barcoded 5' primer and a J-beta primer mix. TCRdb ran MiXCR on the 5' RACE reads and lists one entry per CDR3 protein. The sample contains about 800,000 distinct CDR3 sequences, around 25% of which appear only once. Separately, the same data were catalogued under a study of T cells of mothers and their children.

Sequencing was performed on blood. These receptors were collected from a boy aged 5-17 years in good health.

This clonotype was seen a few times. V usage is TRBV12-3 or TRBV12-4 and J usage is TRBJ2-7, with a tentative D call TRBD1 (6 bases). The CDR3 runs to 16 residues. V was pared by 5 bases and J by 0 bases, with 17 bases between. The CDR3, as DNA: TGTGCCAGCAGTCACCACAGGGAGCTATCCTCCTACGAGCAGTACTTC. Protein product: CASSHHRELSSYEQYF.

CDR3 in amino acids: CASSEFPSTQETQYF. The CDR3 DNA is TGCGCCAGCAGTGAGTTTCCGTCCACCCAAGAGACCCAGTACTTC. V is TRBV5-1 and J is TRBJ2-5; D unresolved. The V end lost 5 bases, the J end lost 1 base, and 15 bases lay between the germline ends. The V gene's germline CDR1 is SGHRS and CDR2 YFSETQ. CDR3 length: 15 amino acids.

The J gene is TRBJ1-2, the V gene TRBV7-2; D may be TRBD1 (5 bases). The CDR3 sequence is 18 residues long. In germline, CDR1 is SGHTA, CDR2 FQGNSA. V was shortened by 4 bases and J by 1 base, with 22 bases between the two germline ends. The CDR3 reads CASSWISGPSGYNYGYTF. CDR3 coding DNA: TGTGCCAGCAGCTGGATCTCGGGACCGTCAGGTTATAACTATGGCTACACCTTC.

A few counts support this clonotype. The genes are TRBV7-9 and TRBJ2-5; D may be TRBD2 (5 bases). Trimming left V 10 bases short and J 3 bases short, with 12 bases between. CDR3 length: 12 amino acids. Per germline, CDR1 SEHNR and CDR2 FQNEAQ (reference sequence). This CDR3 reads CATDEGEETQYF. In nucleotides, the CDR3 is TGTGCCACCGATGAGGGTGAAGAGACCCAGTACTTC.

This clonotype was detected many times. V and J are TRBV20-1 and TRBJ1-1; weak D call: TRBD1 (5 bases). The CDR3 runs 12 residues. V lost 1 base to trimming and J lost 7 bases, with 10 bases between them. Germline lookup yields CDR1 DFQATT and CDR2 SNEGSKA (reference sequence). CDR3 in amino acids: CSARVSGHEAFF. DNA of the CDR3: TGCAGTGCTAGAGTTTCAGGACATGAAGCTTTCTTT.

The J gene is TRBJ1-1, the V gene TRBV11-1; TRBD1 agrees at 7 bases. CDR3 length: 12 residues. The V and J ends lost 10 bases and 2 bases, in that order; junction bases with no gene match: 4. Looked up from germline, CDR1 is SGHAT and CDR2 is FQDESV (reference sequence). The CDR3 loop is CATGTVNTEAFF. For the CDR3, the DNA is TGTGCCACAGGGACAGTCAACACTGAAGCTTTCTTT.

The genes are TRBV7-9 and TRBJ1-1, with D possibly being TRBD1 (6 bases). The ends were cut back, 0 bases at V and 8 bases at J, with 13 bases in the middle. This CDR3 is 14 amino acids long. Germline V gives CDR1 SEHNR, CDR2 FQNEAQ (reference sequence). CDR3 sequence reads: CASSLADRTKEAFF. DNA of the CDR3: TGTGCCAGCAGCTTAGCCGACAGGACAAAAGAAGCTTTCTTT. Filled out from reference TRBV7-9 and TRBJ1-1, the complete variable domain reads DTGVSQNPRHKITKRGQNVTFRCDPISEHNRLYWYRQTLGQGPEFLTYFQNEAQLEKSRLLSDRFSAERPKGSFSTLEIQRTEQGDSAMYLCASSLADRTKEAFFGQGTRLTVV.

V gene TRBV2 combines with J gene TRBJ2-1; TRBD2 matches 7 bases. Judging by the DNA end, TRBJ2-5 fits better; the J call may be wrong. The V gene's germline CDR1 is SNHLY and CDR2 FYNNEI. This CDR3 has 17 amino acids. DNA for the CDR3: TGTGCCAGCAGTGAAGGGGGGGGATTATCATCGTGGGAGACCCAGTACTTC. This sequence encodes CASSEGGGLSSWETQYF.

The chain has TRBV7-9 and TRBJ2-3; 10 positions agree with TRBD2. There are 18 residues in the CDR3. Germline loops: CDR1 SEHNR, CDR2 FQNEAQ (reference sequence). Trimming at V came to 4 bases and at J to 5 bases, leaving 15 bases not matched to a gene. The CDR3 protein is CASSSTLEAGGPGDTQYF. The CDR3, as DNA: TGTGCCAGCAGCTCAACCCTGGAAGCGGGAGGGCCCGGAGATACGCAGTATTTT.

V and J are TRBV7-3 and TRBJ2-3, with TRBD2 matching 8 bases. The ends lost 1 base at V and 1 base at J; junction bases unmatched: 4. In germline, CDR1 is SGHTA, CDR2 FQGTGA. This CDR3 is 16 amino acids long. CDR3 sequence reads: CASSLRERGRTDTQYF. The CDR3 DNA is TGTGCCAGCAGCTTAAGGGAGCGGGGGCGCACAGATACGCAGTATTTT.

The CDR3 sequence: CASSLSGGIAYNEQFF. In DNA, the CDR3 is TGTGCCAGCAGTTTATCCGGGGGTATCGCCTACAATGAGCAGTTCTTC. The rearrangement links TRBV12-3 or TRBV12-4 to TRBJ2-1, with TRBD2 as a possible D gene (6 bases). The length of the CDR3 is 16 residues. Trimming took 2 bases from V and 2 from J, leaving 13 bases between them.

In this sample, this clonotype turned up many times. The chain is built from TRBV6-5 and TRBJ1-2; D gene ambiguous. V lost 6 bases to trimming and J lost 8 bases, with 10 bases between them. Looked up from germline, CDR1 is MNHEY and CDR2 is SVGAGI. This CDR3 has 11 amino acids. This CDR3 is CASRSLEGYTF. The CDR3 DNA reads TGTGCCAGCAGGTCCCTCGAGGGCTACACCTTC.

The rearrangement links TRBV2 to TRBJ2-7, with TRBD2 as a possible D gene (7 bases). The length of the CDR3 is 15 residues. The ends were cut back, 4 bases at V and 3 bases at J, with 16 bases in the middle. Germline values: CDR1 SNHLY, CDR2 FYNNEI. Here the CDR3 reads CASSATGRGDYEQYF. The CDR3 DNA reads TGTGCCAGCAGTGCCACAGGGAGGGGGGACTACGAGCAGTACTTC.

The table lists this clonotype with a few counts. The chain employs TRBV6-2 or TRBV6-3 and TRBJ1-2; 10 nucleotides align to TRBD1. Trimming took 8 bases from V and 4 from J; bases not matched to a gene: 4. This CDR3 region has 13 residues. Germline V lookup: CDR1 MNHEY, CDR2 SVGEGT. The CDR3 sequence is CASDRGQGYGYTF. The CDR3 region has the DNA TGTGCCAGCGACAGGGGGCAAGGCTATGGCTACACCTTC.

This clonotype was found a few times. This chain uses TRBV29-1 with TRBJ2-5; 13 bases align to TRBD2. With the DNA end fitting TRBJ2-1 better, the J assignment may be wrong. This CDR3 has 14 amino acids. Germline assignment: CDR1 SQVTM and CDR2 ANQGSEA. CDR3 loop: CSVEGTSGSYEQFF. CDR3 DNA: TGCAGCGTTGAAGGGACTAGCGGGAGCTATGAGCAGTTCTTC.

This clonotype has only a few counts. V is TRBV7-2 and J is TRBJ2-3, with D possibly being TRBD1 or TRBD2 (7 bases each). This CDR3 comprises 15 residues. CDR1 and CDR2 (germline): SGHTA, FQGNSA. Trimming took off 2 bases at V and 4 bases at J, with 13 bases between the two ends. The CDR3 DNA sequence: TGTGCCAGCAGCTTAAGGCCAGGGGGGGCAGATACGCAGTATTTT. Its translation is CASSLRPGGADTQYF.

Concerning this clonotype itself: The junction departs from the called germline gene at one end, perhaps through a read error. The chain has TRBV3-1 and TRBJ2-7; D is uncertain. This CDR3 has 15 amino acids. Germline V CDR1 and CDR2: LGHDT, YNNKEL (reference sequence). The CDR3: CTSSQDGVREYEQYF. The CDR3 DNA sequence: TGTACCAGCAGCCAAGATGGGGTAAGGGAATACGAGCAGTACTTC.

The CDR3 bases are TGTGCCAGCAGTTTTCAGACAGGGAAAAACATTCAGTACTTC. Amino acids: CASSFQTGKNIQYF. This chain connects TRBV28 to TRBJ2-4; 7 bases align to TRBD1. The CDR3 consists of 14 residues. Germline V gives CDR1 MDHEN, CDR2 SYDVKM. V gave up 3 bases and J gave up 4 bases; unmatched junction bases: 3.

This clonotype appeared a few times. The genes are TRBV7-3 and TRBJ2-1; 11 nucleotides line up with TRBD2. This CDR3 contains 15 residues. Per the germline V gene, CDR1 is SGHTA and CDR2 is FQGTGA. V shed 5 bases, J shed 7 bases, and the junction held 7 bases outside the gene matches. DNA for the CDR3: TGTGCCAGCAGCCCCGGGACTAGCGGTATGAATGAGCAGTTCTTC. Protein sequence: CASSPGTSGMNEQFF.

In this sample, this clonotype turned up many times. The rearrangement links TRBV27 to TRBJ2-7, with TRBD1 matching 7 bases. Trimming removed 5 bases from V and 2 bases from J; junction bases left unmatched: 3. The CDR3 has 13 residues. Germline-derived CDR1 and CDR2 are MNHEY and SMNVEV (reference sequence). The CDR3 DNA follows: TGTGCCAGCAGTACGACAGGGACCTACGAGCAGTACTTC. It yields the protein CASSTTGTYEQYF.

The CDR3: CASSEGWQGRRETQYF. DNA of the CDR3: TGTGCCAGCAGTGAAGGCTGGCAGGGTAGAAGGGAGACCCAGTACTTC. The V gene is TRBV6-4, the J gene TRBJ2-5; a possible D gene is TRBD1 (5 bases). Trimming pared 3 bases from V and 5 bases from J, leaving 19 bases between. Per the germline V gene, CDR1 is MRHNA and CDR2 is SNTAGT. The CDR3 loop spans 16 amino acids.

This chain uses TRBV4-2 with TRBJ2-7; D is unresolved. This CDR3 region has 15 residues. Germline CDR1 reads LGHNA; CDR2 reads YNFKEQ. Trimming removed 0 bases at V and 3 bases at J, with 12 bases between. The CDR3 loop is CASSQERSILYEQYF. CDR3 sequence (DNA): TGTGCCAGCAGCCAAGAACGGAGTATACTCTACGAGCAGTACTTC.

In its sample, this clonotype was seen a few times. V gene TRBV12-3 or TRBV12-4 combines with J gene TRBJ2-3; D gene uncertain. Trimming pared 3 bases from V and 6 bases from J, leaving 7 bases between. The CDR3 spans 12 residues. CDR3 nucleotides: TGTGCCAGCAGTTTCGCTGAGGATACGCAGTATTTT. Its translation: CASSFAEDTQYF.

The chain carries TRBV7-9 and TRBJ2-3, with 8 bases matching TRBD2. The CDR3 consists of 15 residues. Germline V gene data show CDR1 as SEHNR and CDR2 as FQNEAQ (reference sequence). The V segment lost 3 bases and the J segment 4 bases; nucleotides outside the gene matches: 6. The CDR3 region has the DNA TGTGCCAGCAGCTTGGGACTAGATAGCTCAGATACGCAGTATTTT. Translating it yields CASSLGLDSSDTQYF.